Reported below is one T cell receptor (beta chain). In the library, individual cDNA molecules carried attached unique molecular identifiers. A single record per CDR3 protein comes from TCRdb applying MiXCR to the 5' RACE reads. This table holds 63,000 or so distinct CDR3 sequences, approximately 10% found once. The entry originates in a study of early T cells in non-severe SARS-CoV-2 infection. In the study overall: Sequencing targeted bulk RNA from unsorted whole blood, leaving chains unpaired.

This TCR derives from an adult who was a healthcare worker with PCR-confirmed SARS-CoV-2 infection or an uninfected control (not recorded which). This specimen consisted of whole blood, obtained at baseline.

In nucleotides, the CDR3 is TGTGCCAGCAGACAGGGGCTGGATGAGCAGTTCTTC. Encoded protein: CASRQGLDEQFF. The J gene is TRBJ2-1, the V gene TRBV2; 7 nucleotides agree with TRBD1. This CDR3 contains 12 residues. V dropped 6 bases and J dropped 8; count of bases not matched to a gene: 4. CDR1 is SNHLY and CDR2 is FYNNEI in the germline V gene.